This TCR beta chain is from a study of blood T cells in healthy people across ages. Concerning this clonotype: Its antigen is not known.

Study conclusions and caveats: TCR beta diversity was tightly associated with the proportion of naive T cells. As age increased, TCR beta diversity per million T cells fell in a roughly linear fashion.

Using a J-beta primer mix together with a sample-barcoded 5' primer, a second PCR was run for roughly 7 to 12 cycles. TCRdb redid the calling of the 5' RACE reads with MiXCR, one entry per CDR3 protein. The table has 1,800,000 or so distinct CDR3 sequences, roughly two fifths seen once. The CDR3 is 15 residues long. CDR1 is SGHDT, CDR2 YYEEEE, per germline. The junction had 10 bases not matched to a gene; V was cut back by 3 bases and J by 7 bases. This TCR was recovered from a human donor in good health. The sequenced material came from blood. The gene calls are TRBV5-6 and TRBJ2-4; TRBD1 matches 7 bases. The CDR3 DNA follows: TGTGCCAGCAGCTCAAACAGGGGCGTGGGGAACATTCAGTACTTC. This translates into CASSSNRGVGNIQYF.